Listed here are 4 T cell receptor beta chains from one sample, sequenced in a study of CD8 T cells in ankylosing spondylitis. General study findings and limits: It appeared that ankylosing spondylitis blood was characterized by a TCR beta motif of 8 or 9 highly homologous variants.

No antigen has been assigned to these receptors. TCRdb reprocessed the 5' RACE reads with MiXCR, giving one entry per CDR3 protein. Altogether 200,000 to 250,000 distinct CDR3 sequences are present, 5.5% to 7.5% being singletons, with the ten largest covering 14%. Specimen: blood, either unsorted or a sorted T cell fraction (not recorded which). Receptor source: a male donor with ankylosing spondylitis.

This clonotype came up many times. The gene calls are TRBV11-2 and TRBJ2-1; D may be TRBD1 or TRBD2 (5 bases each). Germline assignment: CDR1 SGHAT and CDR2 FQNNGV. This CDR3 spans 15 amino acids. Trimming left V 5 bases short and J 8 bases short, with 19 bases between. The CDR3 region is CASSVGLGIMYEQFF. As DNA, the CDR3 is TGTGCCAGCAGCGTGGGGCTCGGGATTATGTATGAGCAGTTCTTC.

This clonotype was seen repeatedly, ten times or more. This chain links TRBV29-1 with TRBJ1-5; no clear D gene. The germline V and J ends were trimmed by 4 bases and 4 bases, with 8 bases remaining between them. Germline assignment: CDR1 SQVTM and CDR2 ANQGSEA. The CDR3 covers 12 residues. The CDR3: CSVVTENQPQHF. The DNA of the CDR3 is TGCAGCGTTGTTACAGAAAATCAGCCCCAGCATTTT.

Many counts were recorded for this clonotype. This sequence joins TRBV7-6 and TRBJ1-6; 11 nucleotides agree with TRBD1. CDR3 length equals 15 residues. Trimming took 5 bases from V and 9 from J; bases not matched to a gene: 6. The germline V gene has CDR1 SGHVS and CDR2 FNYEAQ. CDR3 coding DNA: TGTGCCAGCAGCCTCGGGGACAGGGGGATTTCACCCCTCCACTTT. Translating gives CASSLGDRGISPLHF. Variable domain in full (rest from reference TRBV7-6 and TRBJ1-6): GAGVSQSPRYKVTKRGQDVALRCDPISGHVSLYWYRQALGQGPEFLTYFNYEAQQDKSGLPNDRFSAERPEGSISTLTIQRTEQRDSAMYRCASSLGDRGISPLHFGNGTRLTVT.

V gene TRBV6-1 combines with J gene TRBJ2-7, with D uncertain. In germline, CDR1 is MNHNS, CDR2 SASEGT. The CDR3 covers 13 residues. The ends were cut back, 8 bases at V and 4 bases at J, with 15 bases in the middle. This chain's CDR3 is CASWRWASYEQYF. The CDR3 DNA reads as TGTGCCAGCTGGCGTTGGGCCTCATACGAGCAGTACTTC.